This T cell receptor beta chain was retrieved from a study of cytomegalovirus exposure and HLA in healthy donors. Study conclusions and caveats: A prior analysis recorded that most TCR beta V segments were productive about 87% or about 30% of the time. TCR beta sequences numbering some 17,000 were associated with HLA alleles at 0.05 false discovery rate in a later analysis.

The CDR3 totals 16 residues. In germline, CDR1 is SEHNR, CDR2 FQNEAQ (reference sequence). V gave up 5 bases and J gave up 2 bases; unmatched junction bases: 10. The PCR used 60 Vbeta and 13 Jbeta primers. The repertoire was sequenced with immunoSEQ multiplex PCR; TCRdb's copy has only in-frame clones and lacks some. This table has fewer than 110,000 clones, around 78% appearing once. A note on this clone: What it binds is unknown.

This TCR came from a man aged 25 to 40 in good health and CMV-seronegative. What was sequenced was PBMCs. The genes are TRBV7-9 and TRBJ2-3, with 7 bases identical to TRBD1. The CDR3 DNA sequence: TGTGCCAGCAGCCCCTACAGGGGACGGGTCACAGATACGCAGTATTTT. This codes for CASSPYRGRVTDTQYF.